The 10 T cell receptor beta chains below were found in one sample sequenced in a study of cytomegalovirus exposure and HLA in healthy donors. Primers: 60 Vbeta forward and 13 Jbeta reverse. This table comes from immunoSEQ multiplex PCR, and its TCRdb copy is limited to in-frame clones, with some not included. The sample shows under 200,000 clones, roughly 85% of them seen only once. Material for sequencing was PBMCs. The receptors derive from a woman aged 40 to 50 in good health and CMV-seronegative.

The chain combines TRBV29-1 with TRBJ2-2; D ambiguous. CDR1 is SQVTM, CDR2 ANQGSEA, per germline. The CDR3 contains 15 residues. With 1 base removed from V and 1 base from J, the gap between germline ends came to 10 bases. This chain's CDR3 is CSVEVRGVNTGELFF. The CDR3 DNA is TGCAGCGTTGAAGTTCGAGGAGTGAACACCGGGGAGCTGTTTTTT.

The chain links TRBV19 to TRBJ2-2, with 10 bases that match TRBD2. There are 16 residues in the CDR3. Trimming cost V 4 bases and J 9 bases; bases outside gene matches: 11. Germline CDR1 LNHDA, CDR2 SQIVND (reference sequence). The CDR3 protein is CASSSGLAAVIRELFF. The CDR3 nucleotides are TGTGCCAGTAGTAGCGGACTAGCGGCAGTCATCCGGGAGCTGTTTTTT. The variable domain in full, with the rest retrieved from reference TRBV19 and TRBJ2-2, is DGGITQSPKYLFRKEGQNVTLSCEQNLNHDAMYWYRQDPGQGLRLIYYSQIVNDFQKGDIAEGYSVSREKKESFPLTVTSAQKNPTAFYLCASSSGLAAVIRELFFGEGSRLTVL.

The CDR3 DNA reads TGTGCCAGCAGTTCCCCTTTAGCGGGAGATTCCTACGAGCAGTACTTC. This sequence encodes CASSSPLAGDSYEQYF. This chain uses TRBV6-5 with TRBJ2-7; 9 bases fit TRBD2. V lost 4 bases and J lost 1; bases outside the gene matches: 8. There are 16 residues in the CDR3. Germline-derived CDR1 and CDR2 are MNHEY and SVGAGI.

The CDR3 here is CAGRSGGLSYEQYF. In DNA, the CDR3 is TGTGCCGGACGTTCAGGGGGCTTGTCCTACGAGCAGTACTTC. This rearrangement joins TRBV6-1 to TRBJ2-7, with 8 positions matching TRBD1. The CDR3 sequence is 14 residues long. The germline gives CDR1 MNHNS, CDR2 SASEGT. Trimming removed 11 bases from V and 1 base from J; junction bases left unmatched: 10.

This chain connects TRBV28 to TRBJ1-5; 8 nucleotides match TRBD1. CDR1 MDHEN and CDR2 SYDVKM come from the germline V gene. The CDR3 runs 15 residues. The trim removed 7 bases at V and 5 bases at J, leaving 10 bases unmatched. The CDR3 sequence is CASTPPGRGHQPQHF. The CDR3 DNA sequence: TGTGCCAGCACCCCACCGGGCAGGGGGCATCAGCCCCAGCATTTT.

This chain connects TRBV7-6 to TRBJ2-2; unclear D gene. V lost 2 bases to trimming and J lost 3 bases, with 10 bases between them. The V gene's germline CDR1 is SGHVS and CDR2 FNYEAQ. The length of the CDR3 is 15 residues. CDR3 sequence reads: CASSLKAMDTGELFF. The CDR3 DNA is TGTGCCAGCAGCTTAAAAGCGATGGACACCGGGGAGCTGTTTTTT. Variable domain in full (rest from reference TRBV7-6 and TRBJ2-2): GAGVSQSPRYKVTKRGQDVALRCDPISGHVSLYWYRQALGQGPEFLTYFNYEAQQDKSGLPNDRFSAERPEGSISTLTIQRTEQRDSAMYRCASSLKAMDTGELFFGEGSRLTVL.

The chain carries TRBV29-1 and TRBJ2-4; possibly TRBD2 for D (6 bases). The CDR3 has 15 residues. The germline V and J ends were trimmed by 2 bases and 0 bases, with 11 bases remaining between them. Germline loops: CDR1 SQVTM, CDR2 ANQGSEA. The chain's CDR3 is CSVEKAGRAKNIQYF. As DNA, the CDR3 is TGCAGCGTTGAAAAAGCGGGCCGAGCCAAAAACATTCAGTACTTC.

The J gene is TRBJ2-2, the V gene TRBV5-1; D perhaps matches TRBD2 (5 bases). Germline CDR1 SGHRS, CDR2 YFSETQ. CDR3 length: 15 residues. Between the trimmed V and J ends, which lost 0 bases and 5 bases, there was a span of 11 bases. CDR3 protein: CASSLVSVGTGELFF. The CDR3 coding sequence is TGCGCCAGCAGCTTGGTTAGCGTCGGGACCGGGGAGCTGTTTTTT.

The chain recombines TRBV4-1 with TRBJ1-2; weak D call: TRBD1 (6 bases). V was shortened by 1 base and J by 5 bases, with 14 bases between the two germline ends. The CDR3 totals 15 residues. The germline CDR1 and CDR2 sequences are MGHRA and YSYEKL. This CDR3 reads CASSQGPDSRYGYTF. For the CDR3, the DNA is TGCGCCAGCAGCCAAGGACCGGACAGCAGATATGGCTACACCTTC.

The chain recombines TRBV30 with TRBJ2-5, with D possibly being TRBD1 (5 bases). The last part of the DNA fits TRBJ2-7 better; the J call may be wrong. The CDR3 has 13 amino acids. Germline V gene sequence: CDR1 GTSNPN, CDR2 SVGIG (reference sequence). CDR3 amino acids: CACHRRQTYEQYF. Written as DNA, the CDR3 is TGTGCCTGCCACCGGCGACAGACCTACGAGCAGTACTTC.